The 17 T cell receptor beta chains below all came from one sample that was sequenced in a study of cytomegalovirus exposure and HLA in healthy donors. Measured with immunoSEQ multiplex PCR; TCRdb has only the in-frame clones, and not every one. The table has about 56,000 clones, about 92% seen once. Sequencing used PBMCs. The receptors stem from a woman younger than 30 in good health and CMV-seropositive.

This clone was detected once. This chain uses TRBV7-3 with TRBJ2-1, with TRBD2 matching 8 bases. The V and J ends lost 5 bases and 1 base, in that order; junction bases with no gene match: 7. The CDR3 is 16 residues long. Germline lookup yields CDR1 SGHTA and CDR2 FQGTGA. The CDR3 is CASSMGLGGSYNEQFF. Written as DNA, the CDR3 is TGTGCCAGCAGCATGGGACTAGGAGGTTCCTACAATGAGCAGTTCTTC.

The gene calls are TRBV5-6 and TRBJ2-4; TRBD1 aligns across 9 bases. V trimming: 2 bases; J trimming: 2 bases; junction bases outside the gene matches: 5. The CDR3 extends over 16 amino acids. Germline CDR1 reads SGHDT; CDR2 reads YYEEEE. CDR3 sequence (DNA): TGTGCCAGCAGCTTCCGGGACAGGGTGACCAAAAACATTCAGTACTTC. Translation: CASSFRDRVTKNIQYF.

This chain links TRBV5-4 with TRBJ2-7; 8 bases line up with TRBD1. V lost 1 base and J lost 4; bases outside the gene matches: 1. The CDR3 is 13 residues long. The V gene's germline CDR1 is SGHNT and CDR2 YYREEE (reference sequence). The DNA of the CDR3 is TGTGCCAGCAGCTTGACAGGGGGTTACGAGCAGTACTTC. It specifies CASSLTGGYEQYF.

This chain links TRBV2 with TRBJ2-7; D unclear. Germline V gives CDR1 SNHLY, CDR2 FYNNEI. The CDR3 runs to 16 residues. The V end lost 8 bases, the J end lost 0 bases, and 20 bases lay between the germline ends. The CDR3 here is CASLQLGSSSSYEQYF. The CDR3 DNA reads TGTGCCAGCCTACAGCTCGGATCGTCCAGCTCCTACGAGCAGTACTTC.

The rearrangement links TRBV27 to TRBJ2-1, with 8 bases lining up with TRBD2. In germline, CDR1 is MNHEY, CDR2 SMNVEV (reference sequence). Unmatched junction bases numbered 11, after V lost 5 bases and J lost 8 bases. The CDR3 is made up of 15 amino acids. The CDR3 nucleotides read TGTGCCAGCAGTCGTCCTGGCGGGGGGTTTCATGAGCAGTTCTTC. This encodes CASSRPGGGFHEQFF.

The chain recombines TRBV7-6 with TRBJ2-2; D remains ambiguous. Trimming shortened V by 1 base and J by 2 bases, and 11 bases separated the two germline ends. The CDR3 sequence is 16 residues long. Germline V lookup: CDR1 SGHVS, CDR2 FNYEAQ. CDR3 DNA sequence: TGTGCCAGCAGCTTAGGCGTTTCCGTTAACACCGGGGAGCTGTTTTTT. Translation: CASSLGVSVNTGELFF.

The CDR3 loop is CAISEFSTGAPEAFF. The DNA of the CDR3 is TGTGCCATCAGTGAGTTTAGTACGGGTGCCCCTGAAGCTTTCTTT. The genes are TRBV10-3 and TRBJ1-1; D not certain. The CDR3 runs 15 residues. Germline-derived CDR1 and CDR2 are ENHRY and SYGVKD. V lost 1 base, J lost 6 bases, and 15 bases lay in between.

The V gene is TRBV4-1, the J gene TRBJ2-2, with 8 positions matching TRBD2. V lost 4 bases, J lost 5 bases, and 3 bases stayed unmatched. This CDR3 has 14 residues. Germline CDR1 reads MGHRA; CDR2 reads YSYEKL. Here the CDR3 reads CASSPGGRTGELFF. DNA of the CDR3: TGCGCCAGCAGCCCGGGGGGGCGAACCGGGGAGCTGTTTTTT.

The chain joins TRBV18 to TRBJ1-1; D is unresolved. V lost 1 base and J lost 3, with 12 bases in between. The germline gives CDR1 KGHSH, CDR2 LQKENI. CDR3 size: 15 residues. The CDR3: CASSPLEELDTEAFF. The DNA of the CDR3 is TGTGCCAGCTCACCACTGGAGGAGTTAGACACTGAAGCTTTCTTT.

J is TRBJ1-2 and V is TRBV6-4; TRBD1 agrees at 11 bases. V gave up 6 bases and J gave up 7 bases; unmatched junction bases: 7. There are 14 residues in the CDR3. Per the germline V gene, CDR1 is MRHNA and CDR2 is SNTAGT. In DNA, the CDR3 is TGTGCCAGCAGACCGGACAGGGGGCAAGCTGGCTACACCTTC. Protein sequence: CASRPDRGQAGYTF.

The V and J genes are TRBV19 and TRBJ1-5, with a possible D match to TRBD1 (6 bases). Germline lookup yields CDR1 LNHDA and CDR2 SQIVND (reference sequence). This CDR3 is built from 14 residues. Deletions cut 5 bases from V and 7 bases from J, with 15 bases between. DNA for the CDR3: TGTGCCAGTAGTCCTACAGGGATGGAACAGCCCCAGCATTTT. This encodes CASSPTGMEQPQHF.

The chain recombines TRBV7-2 with TRBJ1-4, with 7 positions matching TRBD1. Germline CDR1 and CDR2: SGHTA and FQGNSA. V was pared by 1 base and J by 8 bases, with 4 bases of the junction left unmatched. CDR3 length: 14 residues. In DNA form, the CDR3 reads TGTGCCAGCAGCTTAGACAGGGGTTGGGAAAAACTGTTTTTT. Translation gives CASSLDRGWEKLFF.

The chain uses TRBV6-6 and TRBJ2-3, with D maybe TRBD2 (6 bases). CDR1 MNHNY and CDR2 SVGAGI come from the germline V gene (reference sequence). CDR3 length: 13 residues. Trimming stripped 7 bases from V and 1 base from J, with 9 bases between. CDR3 DNA sequence: TGTGCCAGCATCACGGGGGGCACAGATACGCAGTATTTT. Translating it yields CASITGGTDTQYF.

The genes are TRBV5-8 and TRBJ2-7; a weak D match, TRBD1 (6 bases). CDR3 size: 13 residues. V shed 5 bases and J shed 5 bases, with 14 bases lying between them. Germline values: CDR1 SGHTS, CDR2 YDEGEE. The CDR3 coding sequence is TGTGCCAGCAGGAACAGGGCGCTCAACGAGCAGTACTTC. This gives the protein CASRNRALNEQYF.

The chain is built from TRBV6-1 and TRBJ2-1, with TRBD2 as a possible D gene (5 bases). In germline, CDR1 is MNHNS, CDR2 SASEGT. The CDR3 contains 14 residues. Between the trimmed V and J ends, which lost 5 bases and 8 bases, there was a span of 16 bases. As DNA, the CDR3 is TGTGCCAGCAGTTGGGCGACCCCGGACTATGAGCAGTTCTTC. The encoded protein is CASSWATPDYEQFF.

The chain links TRBV4-3 to TRBJ1-2, with D possibly TRBD1 on 5 matching bases. V dropped 1 base and J dropped 8 bases, with 17 bases sitting between them. CDR1 and CDR2 (germline): LGHNA, YSLEER. The CDR3 sequence is 15 residues long. Here the CDR3 DNA reads TGCGCCAGCAGCCAAGCGTTTTCGCCGGGGGAGGGCTACACCTTC. Translated: CASSQAFSPGEGYTF.

Comment on this clone: One end of the junction fails to match germline, which may point to a read error. V gene TRBV4-1 combines with J gene TRBJ1-1; D is possibly TRBD1 (6 bases). CDR1 and CDR2 (germline): MGHRA, YSYEKL. CDR3 length equals 13 residues. The CDR3 nucleotides read TGCGCCAGCAGCCAAGAGGGTAGGGACAATAAAATGTTT. Protein product: CASSQEGRDNKMF.